The 20 T cell receptor beta chains below were found in one sample sequenced in a study of blood T cell repertoires in COVID-19. TCRdb's copy holds only in-frame clones and misses some; the assay was immunoSEQ multiplex PCR. This table holds fewer than 75,000 clones, roughly three quarters found once. The specimen was peripheral blood. These receptors were taken from a man aged 55 to 70 with acute or convalescent COVID-19.

This chain uses TRBV6-1 with TRBJ1-6; D is unclear. The germline CDR1 and CDR2 sequences are MNHNS and SASEGT. This CDR3 contains 17 residues. The V end lost 3 bases, the J end lost 2 bases, and 14 bases lay between the germline ends. The CDR3 region has the DNA TGTGCCAGCAGTGAGGGGAGAGAGAGTCCCTATAATTCACCCCTCCACTTT. As protein: CASSEGRESPYNSPLHF.

V and J are TRBV5-1 and TRBJ2-5; D not resolved. The CDR3 loop spans 14 amino acids. Deletions cut 0 bases from V and 4 bases from J, with 10 bases between. The germline gives CDR1 SGHRS, CDR2 YFSETQ. CDR3 sequence reads: CASSLATNLETQYF. As DNA, the CDR3 is TGCGCCAGCAGCTTGGCCACTAATCTAGAGACCCAGTACTTC.

This clone occurred a few times. The rearrangement uses TRBV5-1 and TRBJ1-2; tentative D call: TRBD1 (5 bases). The germline V and J ends were trimmed by 4 bases and 8 bases, with 18 bases remaining between them. Germline V gene sequence: CDR1 SGHRS, CDR2 YFSETQ. CDR3 length: 14 residues. Here the CDR3 reads CASSGGSTSGGYTF. The CDR3 nucleotides read TGCGCCAGCAGCGGGGGATCGACCAGCGGGGGCTACACCTTC.

This clone was found a few times. The chain has TRBV11-2 and TRBJ1-2; perhaps TRBD1 as D (5 bases). Germline-derived CDR1 and CDR2 are SGHAT and FQNNGV. CDR3 length equals 15 residues. V shed 5 bases and J shed 5 bases, with 18 bases lying between them. The CDR3 reads CASSLTPGLVYGYTF. CDR3 sequence (DNA): TGTGCCAGCAGCCTTACCCCGGGACTCGTGTATGGCTACACCTTC.

Notes on this clone: A read error may produce the germline difference seen at one junction end. This chain uses TRBV6-2 or TRBV6-3 with TRBJ1-2; perhaps TRBD1 as D (5 bases). Germline CDR1 reads MNHEY; CDR2 reads SVGEGT. CDR3 length equals 11 residues. The CDR3 DNA sequence: TGTGCCAGCAGTCCGGGGCGGGGAGTGGACTTC. It encodes CASSPGRGVDF.

The genes are TRBV19 and TRBJ1-1; the D gene is possibly TRBD1 (5 bases). Germline V CDR1 and CDR2: LNHDA, SQIVND (reference sequence). Deletions cut 5 bases from V and 1 base from J, with 14 bases between. The CDR3 is 15 residues long. CDR3 DNA sequence: TGTGCCAGTAGTGCCCTTCCTACAGGGAACACTGAAGCTTTCTTT. Protein product: CASSALPTGNTEAFF.

The gene calls are TRBV29-1 and TRBJ2-2; 8 positions match TRBD2. The CDR3 runs to 14 residues. Germline V gene sequence: CDR1 SQVTM, CDR2 ANQGSEA. J lost 3 bases, V lost 3 bases, and 3 bases had no gene match. CDR3 residues: CSVDGGGHTGELFF. The CDR3, as DNA: TGCAGCGTTGATGGCGGGGGGCACACCGGGGAGCTGTTTTTT.

This chain connects TRBV12-5 to TRBJ1-5; TRBD1 matches at 7 bases. V shed 8 bases and J 3 bases; nucleotides not matched to a gene: 4. CDR3 length equals 13 residues. Per germline, CDR1 LGHNT and CDR2 FRNRAP. The chain's CDR3 is CASRGQDNQPQHF. The CDR3 DNA reads TGTGCTAGTCGTGGACAGGACAATCAGCCCCAGCATTTT.

The chain employs TRBV27 and TRBJ1-5; D is unresolved. Between the trimmed V and J ends, which lost 0 bases and 0 bases, there was a span of 6 bases. Germline CDR1 reads MNHEY; CDR2 reads SMNVEV (reference sequence). The CDR3 is 15 amino acids. CDR3 in DNA: TGTGCCAGCAGTTTATCGGAGAATAGCAATCAGCCCCAGCATTTT. Translation: CASSLSENSNQPQHF.

The rearrangement links TRBV9 to TRBJ1-6; 7 bases map to TRBD1. V was clipped by 3 bases and J by 1 base; unmatched bases: 7. The CDR3 runs to 17 residues. Germline CDR1 SGDLS, CDR2 YYNGEE. The CDR3 DNA follows: TGTGCCAGCAGCGCCATCGGGACAGCTTCCTATAATTCACCCCTCCACTTT. Protein sequence: CASSAIGTASYNSPLHF.

The chain employs TRBV4-1 and TRBJ1-2; D might be TRBD1 (6 bases). V lost 4 bases to trimming and J lost 3 bases, with 12 bases between them. Germline V CDR1 and CDR2: MGHRA, YSYEKL. There are 14 residues in the CDR3. The chain's CDR3 is CASSLGGGDYGYTF. CDR3 in DNA: TGCGCCAGCAGCCTCGGAGGGGGGGACTATGGCTACACCTTC.

This chain connects TRBV5-5 to TRBJ1-1, with 9 bases identical to TRBD1. J gave up 3 bases and V 6 bases, and 6 bases lay outside the gene matches. The CDR3 length is 14 residues. Germline CDR1 is SGHKS and CDR2 is YYEKEE (reference sequence). This CDR3 is CASNRQGGDTEAFF. CDR3 sequence (DNA): TGTGCCAGCAACCGACAGGGGGGAGACACTGAAGCTTTCTTT. Using reference TRBV5-5 and TRBJ1-1 for the parts outside the CDR3, the full variable domain is DAGVTQSPTHLIKTRGQQVTLRCSPISGHKSVSWYQQVLGQGPQFIFQYYEKEERGRGNFPDRFSARQFPNYSSELNVNALLLGDSALYLCASNRQGGDTEAFFGQGTRLTVV.

A word on this clone: Other DNA sequences in the sample encode the same CDR3. The chain combines TRBV5-1 with TRBJ1-4, with TRBD1 matching over 9 bases. In germline, CDR1 is SGHRS, CDR2 YFSETQ. V shed 5 bases and J 6 bases; nucleotides not matched to a gene: 5. This CDR3 region has 14 residues. The CDR3 spells CASRRDRADEKLFF. The CDR3 coding sequence is TGCGCCAGCAGGAGGGACAGGGCGGATGAAAAACTGTTTTTT.

The gene calls are TRBV19 and TRBJ2-1, with 7 bases identical to TRBD2. This CDR3 region has 13 residues. V trimming: 8 bases; J trimming: 9 bases; junction bases outside the gene matches: 10. Germline loops: CDR1 LNHDA, CDR2 SQIVND (reference sequence). Written as DNA, the CDR3 is TGTGCCAGTGGGGCTAGCGGCTTCAGTGAGCAGTTCTTC. This translates into CASGASGFSEQFF.

The V call is TRBV4-2, the J call TRBJ1-3; possible D gene TRBD1, 6 bases. V was cut by 10 bases and J by 0 bases, with 22 bases left in between. This CDR3 has 17 residues. The V gene's germline CDR1 is LGHNA and CDR2 YNFKEQ. CDR3 region: CATQGQARGGSGNTIYF. The CDR3 DNA reads TGTGCCACCCAGGGGCAGGCCAGAGGTGGCTCTGGAAACACCATATATTTT.

The V gene is TRBV6-2 or TRBV6-3, the J gene TRBJ2-7; tentative D call: TRBD2 (5 bases). This CDR3 spans 13 amino acids. V was shortened by 4 bases and J by 3 bases, with 10 bases between the two germline ends. Germline lookup yields CDR1 MNHEY and CDR2 SVGEGT. CDR3 nucleotides: TGTGCCAGCAGTTTCGCGGGTGTCTACGAGCAGTACTTC. Translating it yields CASSFAGVYEQYF.

This clone was counted between two and nine times. The gene calls are TRBV24-1 and TRBJ2-7, with 8 bases lining up with TRBD2. The germline V gene encodes CDR1 KGHDR and CDR2 SFDVKD. The CDR3 runs 15 residues. The J segment lost 3 bases and the V segment lost 4 bases, leaving 7 bases of the junction unmatched. The CDR3 loop is CATSEAGTRGYEQYF. For the CDR3, the DNA is TGTGCCACCAGTGAAGCCGGGACTAGAGGCTACGAGCAGTACTTC.

The chain's CDR3 is CASSIGQGPYEQYF. CDR3 nucleotides: TGTGCCAGCAGCATCGGACAGGGACCCTACGAGCAGTACTTC. The V call is TRBV5-8, the J call TRBJ2-7; TRBD1 aligns across 8 bases. This CDR3 contains 14 residues. V was pared by 4 bases and J by 2 bases, with 5 bases of the junction left unmatched. CDR1 is SGHTS, CDR2 YDEGEE, per germline.

V and J are TRBV19 and TRBJ1-5; D remains unclear. CDR3 length: 13 residues. V was cut by 3 bases and J by 6 bases, with 9 bases left in between. Germline loops: CDR1 LNHDA, CDR2 SQIVND (reference sequence). In DNA, the CDR3 is TGTGCCAGTAGTATGGGCGTTGGTCAGCCCCAGCATTTT. Its protein product is CASSMGVGQPQHF.

This chain joins TRBV5-1 and TRBJ1-1; the match to TRBD1 covers 7 bases. V lost 4 bases, J lost 4 bases, and 7 bases stayed unmatched. The CDR3 loop spans 14 amino acids. Germline CDR1 SGHRS, CDR2 YFSETQ. The CDR3 DNA reads as TGCGCCAGCAGCCCTTGGCAGGGGGGCACTGAAGCTTTCTTT. The encoded protein is CASSPWQGGTEAFF.